This T cell receptor beta chain was sequenced for a study of glioma-infiltrating T cells. This clonotype was detected ten times or more. Amplification of TCR alpha and beta CDR3 regions from RNA used iRepertoire nested multiplex PCR. TCRdb reprocessed the multiplex PCR reads with MiXCR, giving one entry per CDR3 protein. The sample consists of some 5,800 distinct CDR3 sequences, over 25% of them appearing once. CDR3 length: 16 residues. Trimming stripped 0 bases from V and 5 bases from J, with 17 bases between. Per the germline V gene, CDR1 is LGHDT and CDR2 is YNNKEL (reference sequence). This sequence originates from a human donor with low-grade glioma or glioblastoma, undergoing nonglioma brain surgery, or in good health (not recorded which). Sequences were obtained from glioma tissue, nonneoplastic brain tissue, or PBMCs (not recorded which). The rearrangement links TRBV3-1 to TRBJ2-7; TRBD2 might be the D (5 bases). CDR3 loop: CASSQDEGKARDEQYF. The CDR3 DNA is TGTGCCAGCAGCCAAGATGAGGGAAAGGCCCGGGACGAGCAGTACTTC.